These T cell receptor beta chains were read from a single sample in a study of persistence of HIV-infected CD4 T cells. Their specific antigens are unknown. Data came from immunoSEQ multiplex PCR; TCRdb stores just in-frame clones and leaves some out. The sample includes some 37,000 clones, approximately 78% of them seen just once. The specimen comprised cultured CD4+ T cells from PBMCs, sampled from a patient who received antiretroviral therapy. The receptors here all came from an adult with HIV. The donor label of this sample is uncertain. CDR3s include the opening cysteine and the closing phenylalanine or tryptophan. A D gene is named only where the DNA matches it firmly. A row's size may be missing; if present it is once, few, many or a size class.

clone_size j_call d_call v_call cdr3_aa cdr3_nt
. TRBJ2-1 . TRBV9 CASSLDPHREQFF TGTGCCAGCAGCCTCGACCCTCACCGCGAGCAGTTCTTC
few TRBJ1-2 . TRBV12-3/TRBV12-4 CASSDSNYGYTF TGTGCCAGCAGCGACAGTAACTATGGCTACACCTTC
. TRBJ1-3 . TRBV19 CASSRDRGSGNTIYF TGTGCCAGTAGTCGTGACCGGGGCTCTGGAAACACCATATATTTT
. TRBJ1-1 . TRBV27 CASSLSGGWDTEAFF TGTGCCAGCAGTTTATCCGGGGGTTGGGACACTGAAGCTTTCTTT
. TRBJ2-3 . TRBV19 CASSIREGLRTDTQYF TGTGCCAGTAGTATAAGAGAGGGCCTGAGGACAGATACGCAGTATTTT
once TRBJ1-2 TRBD1 TRBV27 CASSPGTVRGYTF TGTGCCAGCAGTCCTGGGACAGTAAGGGGCTACACCTTC
. TRBJ1-1 TRBD1 TRBV7-6 CASSSQGAGTEAFF TGTGCCAGCAGCTCACAGGGGGCGGGAACTGAAGCTTTCTTT
. TRBJ2-3 TRBD1 TRBV7-9 CASSLEGASTDTQYF TGTGCCAGCAGCTTAGAGGGGGCTAGCACAGATACGCAGTATTTT
once TRBJ1-6 . TRBV5-1 CASSLAIGENSPLHF TGCGCCAGCAGCTTGGCGATTGGGGAGAATTCACCCCTCCACTTT
. TRBJ1-1 . TRBV2 CASLYPGLNTEAFF TGTGCCAGCCTTTACCCGGGCCTGAACACTGAAGCTTTCTTT
. TRBJ2-1 TRBD2 TRBV10-3 CAISESMASGNEQFF TGTGCCATCAGTGAGTCGATGGCTAGCGGGAATGAGCAGTTCTTC
. TRBJ1-5 . TRBV7-8 CASSLNRSFYQPQHF TGTGCCAGCAGCTTAAACAGGTCCTTCTATCAGCCCCAGCATTTT
few TRBJ1-2 . TRBV7-9 CASSQADINYGYTF TGTGCCAGCAGCCAAGCCGATATTAACTATGGCTACACCTTC
. TRBJ1-2 . TRBV29-1 CSVGAGVGYGYTF TGCAGCGTCGGGGCCGGGGTTGGCTATGGCTACACCTTC
. TRBJ2-6 TRBD1 TRBV5-4 CASLRDRLSGANVLTF TGTGCCAGCCTTCGGGACAGGCTTTCTGGGGCCAACGTCCTGACTTTC
. TRBJ1-1 . TRBV3-1/TRBV3-2 CASRKRGATHLNTEAFF TGTGCCAGCAGGAAACGGGGGGCAACACACCTGAACACTGAAGCTTTCTTT
few TRBJ2-1 TRBD2 TRBV18 CASSPGTSGNNEQFF TGTGCCAGCTCCCCCGGGACTAGCGGGAACAATGAGCAGTTCTTC
. TRBJ2-1 TRBD2 TRBV24-1 CATSAGGLAGYNEQFF TGTGCCACCAGCGCCGGGGGACTAGCGGGGTACAATGAGCAGTTCTTC
. TRBJ1-1 . TRBV19 CATQSTWGTEAFF TGTGCCACCCAATCGACGTGGGGCACTGAAGCTTTCTTT
. TRBJ1-1 . TRBV5-1 CASSWGYLTNTEAFF TGCGCCAGCAGCTGGGGTTACCTTACCAACACTGAAGCTTTCTTT
. TRBJ1-1 . TRBV18 CASSANPRNTEAFF TGTGCCAGCTCAGCGAATCCCAGGAACACTGAAGCTTTCTTT
. TRBJ2-1 . TRBV19 CASSIGWQDNEQFF TGTGCCAGTAGTATTGGGTGGCAGGACAATGAGCAGTTCTTC
. TRBJ1-2 . TRBV10-3 CAIRGVGQSYGYTF TGTGCCATCAGGGGGGTCGGACAGAGCTATGGCTACACCTTC
once TRBJ1-5 . TRBV6-6 CASWTGARQPQHF TGTGCCAGCTGGACTGGGGCGAGGCAGCCCCAGCATTTT
. TRBJ1-4 . TRBV10-3 CAISNPGDEKLFF TGTGCCATCAGTAATCCGGGTGATGAAAAACTGTTTTTT